The next 12 T cell receptor beta chains were all read from a single sample in a study of blood T cell repertoires in COVID-19. TCRdb's copy holds only in-frame clones and misses some; the assay was immunoSEQ multiplex PCR. The repertoire holds some 170,000 clones, with about nine tenths as singletons. What was sequenced was peripheral blood. The source is a man between 60 and 75 years old with active or convalescent COVID-19.

The chain carries TRBV11-2 and TRBJ1-1; the match to TRBD1 covers 8 bases. The junction had 6 bases not matched to a gene; V was cut back by 5 bases and J by 1 base. The CDR3 has 15 amino acids. Germline CDR1 and CDR2: SGHAT and FQNNGV. The CDR3 is CASSPRTGTNTEAFF. Here the CDR3 DNA reads TGTGCCAGCAGCCCCCGGACAGGGACGAACACTGAAGCTTTCTTT.

The chain carries TRBV27 and TRBJ2-7; TRBD1 agrees at 7 bases. V gave up 8 bases and J gave up 2 bases; unmatched junction bases: 3. CDR3 length equals 12 residues. CDR1 MNHEY and CDR2 SMNVEV come from the germline V gene (reference sequence). The CDR3 sequence is CASGRGTYEQYF. The CDR3 coding sequence is TGTGCCAGCGGCAGGGGGACCTACGAGCAGTACTTC.

The chain recombines TRBV5-8 with TRBJ1-2; TRBD1 matches 8 bases. Per germline, CDR1 SGHTS and CDR2 YDEGEE. V was pared by 4 bases and J by 3 bases, with 8 bases of the junction left unmatched. This CDR3 has 15 residues. The DNA for the CDR3 is TGTGCCAGCAGCCCAGACAGGGGCGGTGACTATGGCTACACCTTC. It is translated as CASSPDRGGDYGYTF.

V gene TRBV7-9 combines with J gene TRBJ1-4, with D possibly being TRBD1 (5 bases). The germline V and J ends were trimmed by 5 bases and 6 bases, with 16 bases remaining between them. Per germline, CDR1 SEHNR and CDR2 FQNEAQ (reference sequence). The CDR3 runs 15 residues. The CDR3 bases are TGTGCCAGCAGCCCTACGGGGGTGGGGGATGAAAAACTGTTTTTT. The encoded protein is CASSPTGVGDEKLFF.

This clone occurred once. V is TRBV29-1 and J is TRBJ1-4; D remains ambiguous. Germline assignment: CDR1 SQVTM and CDR2 ANQGSEA. V gave up 1 base and J gave up 3 bases, with 9 bases separating them. This CDR3 comprises 14 residues. Here the CDR3 reads CSVEVQTANEKLFF. As DNA, the CDR3 is TGCAGCGTTGAAGTACAGACGGCTAATGAAAAACTGTTTTTT. Complete variable domain (other parts from reference TRBV29-1 and TRBJ1-4): SAVISQKPSRDICQRGTSLTIQCQVDSQVTMMFWYRQQPGQSLTLIATANQGSEATYESGFVIDKFPISRPNLTFSTLTVSNMSPEDSSIYLCSVEVQTANEKLFFGSGTQLSVL.

The rearrangement joins TRBV3-1 (or the pseudogene TRBV3-2) to TRBJ1-1; TRBD1 is a possible D gene (6 bases). Trimming removed 2 bases from V and 3 bases from J, with 13 bases in between. CDR1 and CDR2 from the germline V gene are LGHDT and YNNKEL (reference sequence). The CDR3 covers 15 residues. The CDR3 sequence: CASSQRTARDTEAFF. CDR3 bases: TGTGCCAGCAGCCAAAGGACAGCCCGGGACACTGAAGCTTTCTTT.

This clone was seen a handful of times. The chain links TRBV3-1 (or the pseudogene TRBV3-2) to TRBJ2-7, with D maybe TRBD1 (5 bases). Germline assignment: CDR1 LGHDT and CDR2 YNNKEL (reference sequence). Trimming took off 0 bases at V and 7 bases at J, with 16 bases between the two ends. CDR3 length: 15 residues. The CDR3 here is CASSQEGQGVREQYF. For the CDR3, the DNA is TGTGCCAGCAGCCAAGAGGGCCAGGGTGTAAGAGAGCAGTACTTC.

This chain joins TRBV6-2 or TRBV6-3 and TRBJ2-7, with D tentatively TRBD2 (5 bases). The length of the CDR3 is 11 residues. V was pared by 8 bases and J by 7 bases, with 12 bases between. Germline loops: CDR1 MNHEY, CDR2 SVGEGT. This chain's CDR3 is CASGRTSEQYF. The CDR3 DNA is TGTGCCAGCGGCCGGACTTCTGAGCAGTACTTC.

The chain has TRBV18 and TRBJ1-2; 8 bases are shared with TRBD1. The CDR3 spans 16 residues. Germline V lookup: CDR1 KGHSH, CDR2 LQKENI. The V gene end was trimmed by 4 bases and the J gene end by 3 bases; junction bases not matched to a gene: 10. CDR3 loop: CASSRMTGVIDYGYTF. The DNA of the CDR3 is TGTGCCAGCTCACGGATGACAGGGGTTATTGACTATGGCTACACCTTC.

The rearrangement joins TRBV27 to TRBJ1-2, with 10 bases aligning to TRBD1. V lost 6 bases, J lost 8 bases, and 18 bases stayed unmatched. The CDR3 runs to 17 residues. Germline CDR1 reads MNHEY; CDR2 reads SMNVEV (reference sequence). CDR3 in DNA: TGTGCCAGCAGCCCCTTGACAGGGGGCGGGTTAGGAGAGGGCTACACCTTC. It encodes CASSPLTGGGLGEGYTF.

This clone came up a few times. The V gene is TRBV4-1, the J gene TRBJ1-2; D unresolved. The CDR3 spans 13 residues. V lost 5 bases and J lost 8, with 15 bases in between. Germline V gene sequence: CDR1 MGHRA, CDR2 YSYEKL. The CDR3 DNA is TGCGCCAGCAGCGTCCGCGGTGTAGAGGGCTACACCTTC. It is translated as CASSVRGVEGYTF.

The chain employs TRBV5-1 and TRBJ2-1; possibly TRBD1 for D (5 bases). The ends were cut back, 0 bases at V and 0 bases at J, with 19 bases in the middle. The CDR3 has 19 residues. Germline V gene data show CDR1 as SGHRS and CDR2 as YFSETQ. The chain's CDR3 is CASSLVSTRALSSYNEQFF. The CDR3 region has the DNA TGCGCCAGCAGCTTGGTGTCCACCAGGGCCTTAAGCTCCTACAATGAGCAGTTCTTC.